Listed here is a single T cell receptor (beta chain). The antigen it recognizes is unknown. It has no much larger one-base neighbor in the sample; base qualities were not kept. The junction shows trimming of 4 bases on V and 1 base on J, plus 10 bases between the germline ends. CDR1 and CDR2, looked up from the germline V gene (reference sequence), are MNHEY and SMNVEV. From the cysteine up to the phenylalanine, the CDR3 has a length of 14 residues. The kept DNA is CDR3 alone, 42 bases in frame from the first base. This record comes from a study of blood T cell repertoires in COVID-19 (dated by TCRdb to 2019 to 2021). Study-level background: Samples covering the acute and convalescent phases of COVID-19 were provided by collaborators in the United States, Italy and Spain. The prospective study material was composed of cDNA or gDNA derived from T cells, B-cell-depleted T cells, or PBMCs. Deeply sampled blood TCRbeta repertoires from subjects exposed to, actively infected with, or recovered from COVID-19 were included in the dataset. The repertoires were released in a freely available public database intended as a resource for research on the immune response to SARS-CoV-2. Samples came from the ongoing ImmuneRACE study (first 160 participants) plus 1,254 subjects from 6 global collaborators. Sample metadata almost always included a de-identified subject ID, COVID-19 status, age in years and sex. Where available, HLA class I and class II types were obtained from metadata supplied by the sample provider rather than from assay-based typing.

Summary of the overall study and its limitations: The quantity of clinical and demographic metadata differed by source and by participant and was supplied without curation.

At one collaborating source in Seattle, patients were enrolled during active infection and were followed longitudinally through the course of disease. Whole blood was collected in K2EDTA tubes by collaborating institutions according to the institutions' own protocols. For TCRbeta analysis, collaborators shipped samples in one of three forms: frozen whole blood, isolated PBMCs, or DNA extracted from either of those sample types. TCRbeta CDR3 regions were amplified from genomic DNA by means of the immunoSEQ Assay, a bias-controlled multiplex PCR. The original pipeline was this. Nucleated cell counts per sample were estimated from amplification of reference gene primers within the assay. To quantify the absolute abundance of each unique TCRbeta CDR3 rearrangement, sequence reads were collapsed and filtered. For each sample, productive Simpson clonality was calculated as the square root of Simpson's diversity index across productive rearrangements. TCRdb mirrors the immuneACCESS table, restricted to in-frame sequences. Some clones are absent from its copies; in checked studies, under half trace to an unresolved V gene, and the reason for the others is unknown. V and J calls and clone size are as listed in that table; D and trimming were resolved from the DNA. In all, the sample holds fewer than 700,000 clones, and less than 90% of those were seen once. The ten largest clones represent roughly 8% of the sample.

The V gene is TRBV27 and the J gene is TRBJ1-1; no confident D gene assignment can be made. The sample consisted of peripheral blood. The source is a woman aged 50 to 60 with COVID-19, enrolled during active disease. Here the CDR3 is given as CASSSLAANTEAFF. DNA sequence: TGTGCCAGCAGTTCATTAGCAGCGAACACTGAAGCTTTCTTT.